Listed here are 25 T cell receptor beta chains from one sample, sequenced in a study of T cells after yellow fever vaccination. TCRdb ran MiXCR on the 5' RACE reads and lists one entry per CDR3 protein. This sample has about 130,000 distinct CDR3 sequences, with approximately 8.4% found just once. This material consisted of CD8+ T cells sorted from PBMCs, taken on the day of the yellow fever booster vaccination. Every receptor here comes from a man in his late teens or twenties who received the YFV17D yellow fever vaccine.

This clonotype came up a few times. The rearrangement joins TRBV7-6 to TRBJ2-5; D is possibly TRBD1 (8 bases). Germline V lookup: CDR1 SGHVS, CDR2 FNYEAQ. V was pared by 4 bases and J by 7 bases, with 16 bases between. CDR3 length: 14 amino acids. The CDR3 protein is CASSSMDREGTQYF. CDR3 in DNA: TGTGCCAGCAGCTCCATGGACAGGGAGGGGACCCAGTACTTC.

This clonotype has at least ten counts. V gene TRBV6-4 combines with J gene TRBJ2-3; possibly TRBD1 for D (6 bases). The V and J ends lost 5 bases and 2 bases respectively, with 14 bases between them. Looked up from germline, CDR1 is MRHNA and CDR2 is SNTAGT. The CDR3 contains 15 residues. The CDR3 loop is CASSQGQSVTDTQYF. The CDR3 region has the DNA TGTGCCAGCAGTCAAGGACAGTCTGTCACAGATACGCAGTATTTT.

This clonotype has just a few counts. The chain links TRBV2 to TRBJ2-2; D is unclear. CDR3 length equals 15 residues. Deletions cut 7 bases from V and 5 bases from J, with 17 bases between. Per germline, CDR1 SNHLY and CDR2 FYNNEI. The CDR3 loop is CASTSTPVGTGELFF. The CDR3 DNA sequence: TGTGCCAGCACCTCCACCCCGGTTGGGACCGGGGAGCTGTTTTTT.

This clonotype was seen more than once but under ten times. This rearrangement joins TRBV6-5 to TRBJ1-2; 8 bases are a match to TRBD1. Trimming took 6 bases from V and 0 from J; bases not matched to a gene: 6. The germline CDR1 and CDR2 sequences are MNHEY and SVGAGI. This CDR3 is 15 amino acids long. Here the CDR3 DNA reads TGTGCCAGCAGCCGGACAGGGCCCCCTAACTATGGCTACACCTTC. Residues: CASSRTGPPNYGYTF.

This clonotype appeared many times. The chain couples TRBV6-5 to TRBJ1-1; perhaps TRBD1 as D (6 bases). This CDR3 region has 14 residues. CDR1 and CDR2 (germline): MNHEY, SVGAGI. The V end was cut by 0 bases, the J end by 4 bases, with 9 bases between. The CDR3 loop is CASSYSLQGTEAFF. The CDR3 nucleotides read TGTGCCAGCAGTTACTCCCTACAGGGCACTGAAGCTTTCTTT.

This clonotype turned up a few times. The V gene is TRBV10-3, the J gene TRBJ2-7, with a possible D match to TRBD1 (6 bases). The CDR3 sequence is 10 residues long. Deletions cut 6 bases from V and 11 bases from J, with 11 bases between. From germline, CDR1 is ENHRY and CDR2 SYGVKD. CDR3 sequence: CAIRPGQEYV. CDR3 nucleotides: TGTGCCATCAGACCGGGACAAGAGTACGTC.

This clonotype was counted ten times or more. CDR3 coding DNA: TGTGCCAGCACTTCGGGCCGCGAATGGGCTGAAGCTTTCTTT. It yields the protein CASTSGREWAEAFF. The V and J genes are TRBV6-2 or TRBV6-3 and TRBJ1-1, with D hard to call. V was cut by 7 bases and J by 6 bases, with 18 bases left in between. The CDR3 spans 14 residues. In germline, CDR1 is MNHEY, CDR2 SVGEGT.

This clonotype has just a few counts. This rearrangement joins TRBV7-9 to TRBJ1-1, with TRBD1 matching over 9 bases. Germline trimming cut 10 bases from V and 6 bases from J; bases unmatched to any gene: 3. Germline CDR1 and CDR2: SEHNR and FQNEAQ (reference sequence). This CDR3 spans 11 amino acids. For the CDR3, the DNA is TGTGCCATCGACAGGGGGTCTGAAGCTTTCTTT. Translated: CAIDRGSEAFF.

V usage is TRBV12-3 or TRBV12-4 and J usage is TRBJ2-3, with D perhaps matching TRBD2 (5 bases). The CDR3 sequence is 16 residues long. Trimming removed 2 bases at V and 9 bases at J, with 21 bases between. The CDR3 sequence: CASSLPVRASLDTQYF. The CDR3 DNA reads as TGTGCCAGCAGTTTACCGGTGAGGGCTAGCCTAGACACGCAGTATTTT.

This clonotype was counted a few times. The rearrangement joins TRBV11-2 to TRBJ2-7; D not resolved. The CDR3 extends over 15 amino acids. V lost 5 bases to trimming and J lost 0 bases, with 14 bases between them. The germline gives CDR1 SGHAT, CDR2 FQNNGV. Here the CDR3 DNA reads TGTGCCAGCAGCCCAACCCACAAGAGCTCCTACGAGCAGTACGTC. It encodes CASSPTHKSSYEQYV.

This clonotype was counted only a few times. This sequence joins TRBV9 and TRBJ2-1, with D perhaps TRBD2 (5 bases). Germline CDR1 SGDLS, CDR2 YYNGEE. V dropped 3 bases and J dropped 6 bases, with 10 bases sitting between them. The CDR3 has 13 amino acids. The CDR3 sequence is CASSGGRTNEQFF. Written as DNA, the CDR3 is TGTGCCAGCAGCGGAGGGAGAACCAATGAGCAGTTCTTC. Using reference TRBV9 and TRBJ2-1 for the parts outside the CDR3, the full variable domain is DSGVTQTPKHLITATGQRVTLRCSPRSGDLSVYWYQQSLDQGLQFLIQYYNGEERAKGNILERFSAQQFPDLHSELNLSSLELGDSALYFCASSGGRTNEQFFGPGTRLTVL.

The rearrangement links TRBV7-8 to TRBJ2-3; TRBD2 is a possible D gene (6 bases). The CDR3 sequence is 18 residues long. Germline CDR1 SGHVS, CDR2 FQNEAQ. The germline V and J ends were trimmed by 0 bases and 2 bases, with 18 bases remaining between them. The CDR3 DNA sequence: TGTGCCAGCAGCTTAGCGCGGGGAACTACCGTGTACACAGATACGCAGTATTTT. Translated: CASSLARGTTVYTDTQYF. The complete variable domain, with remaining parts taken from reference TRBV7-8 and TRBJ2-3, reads GAGVSQSPRYKVAKRGQDVALRCDPISGHVSLFWYQQALGQGPEFLTYFQNEAQLDKSGLPSDRFFAERPEGSVSTLKIQRTQQEDSAVYLCASSLARGTTVYTDTQYFGPGTRLTVL.

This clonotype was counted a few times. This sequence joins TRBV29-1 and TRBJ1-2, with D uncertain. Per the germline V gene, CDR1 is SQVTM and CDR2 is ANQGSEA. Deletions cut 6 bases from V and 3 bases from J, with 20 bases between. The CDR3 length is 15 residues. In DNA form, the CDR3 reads TGCAGCGTCATTTCGGGTACCCCGGCGGACTATGGCTACACCTTC. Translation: CSVISGTPADYGYTF.

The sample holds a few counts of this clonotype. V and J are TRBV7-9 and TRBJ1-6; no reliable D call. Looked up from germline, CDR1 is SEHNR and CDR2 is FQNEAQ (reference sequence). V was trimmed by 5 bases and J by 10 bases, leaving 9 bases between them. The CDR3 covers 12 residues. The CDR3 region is CASSPDGSPLHF. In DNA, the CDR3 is TGTGCCAGCAGCCCGGACGGCTCACCCCTCCACTTT.

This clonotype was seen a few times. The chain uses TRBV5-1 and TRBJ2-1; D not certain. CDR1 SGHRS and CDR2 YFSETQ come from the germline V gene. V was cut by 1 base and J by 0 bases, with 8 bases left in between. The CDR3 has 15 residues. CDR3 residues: CASSLSWSSYNEQFF. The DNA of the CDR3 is TGCGCCAGCAGCTTGTCGTGGAGCTCCTACAATGAGCAGTTCTTC. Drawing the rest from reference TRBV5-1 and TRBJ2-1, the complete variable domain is KAGVTQTPRYLIKTRGQQVTLSCSPISGHRSVSWYQQTPGQGLQFLFEYFSETQRNKGNFPGRFSGRQFSNSRSEMNVSTLELGDSALYLCASSLSWSSYNEQFFGPGTRLTVL.

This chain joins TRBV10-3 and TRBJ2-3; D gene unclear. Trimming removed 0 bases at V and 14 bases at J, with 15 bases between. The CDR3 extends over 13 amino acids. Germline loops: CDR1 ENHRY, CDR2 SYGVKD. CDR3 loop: CAISESAEPLLYF. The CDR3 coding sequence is TGTGCCATCAGTGAGTCGGCCGAACCCCTTCTGTATTTT.

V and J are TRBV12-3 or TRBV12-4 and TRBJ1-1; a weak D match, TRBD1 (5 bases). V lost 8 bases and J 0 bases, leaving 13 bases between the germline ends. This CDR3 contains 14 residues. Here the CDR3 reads CASLRDGMNTEAFF. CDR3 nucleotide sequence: TGTGCCAGCTTGCGGGACGGGATGAACACTGAAGCTTTCTTT.

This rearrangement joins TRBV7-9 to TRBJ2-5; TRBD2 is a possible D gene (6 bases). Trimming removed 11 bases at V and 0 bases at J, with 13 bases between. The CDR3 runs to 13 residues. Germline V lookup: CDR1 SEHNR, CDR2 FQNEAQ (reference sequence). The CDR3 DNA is TGTGCCTGCCGGAGGGAGCACCAAGAGACCCAGTACTTC. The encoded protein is CACRREHQETQYF.

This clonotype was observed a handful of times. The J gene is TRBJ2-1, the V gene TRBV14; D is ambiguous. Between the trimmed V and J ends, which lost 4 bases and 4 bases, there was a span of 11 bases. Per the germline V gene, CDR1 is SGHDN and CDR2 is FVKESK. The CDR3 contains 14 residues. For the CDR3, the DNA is TGTGCCAGCAGCCGCTTTTACGGTTACAATGAGCAGTTCTTC. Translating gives CASSRFYGYNEQFF.

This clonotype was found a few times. The CDR3 bases are TGTGCCAGCAGCTGGGACGGGGGCTACGAGCAGTACTTC. This gives the protein CASSWDGGYEQYF. The chain recombines TRBV11-2 with TRBJ2-7, with a weak D call TRBD2 (6 bases). The CDR3 consists of 13 residues. V lost 4 bases to trimming and J lost 3 bases, with 10 bases between them. CDR1 is SGHAT, CDR2 FQNNGV, per germline.

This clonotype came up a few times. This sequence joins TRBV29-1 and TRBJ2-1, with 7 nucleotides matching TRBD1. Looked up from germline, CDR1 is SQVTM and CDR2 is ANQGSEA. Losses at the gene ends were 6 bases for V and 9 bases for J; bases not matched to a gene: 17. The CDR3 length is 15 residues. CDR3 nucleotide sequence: TGCAGCGTCGCCCCTGACAGGGTCTCCGTGACTGAGCAGTTCTTC. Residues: CSVAPDRVSVTEQFF.

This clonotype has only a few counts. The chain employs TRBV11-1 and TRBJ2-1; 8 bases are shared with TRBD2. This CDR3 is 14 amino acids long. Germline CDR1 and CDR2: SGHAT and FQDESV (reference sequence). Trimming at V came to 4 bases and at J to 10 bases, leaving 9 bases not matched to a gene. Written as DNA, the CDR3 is TGTGCCAGCAGCTCCAGCCTCCAGCGGGAGGAGCAGTTCTTC. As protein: CASSSSLQREEQFF.

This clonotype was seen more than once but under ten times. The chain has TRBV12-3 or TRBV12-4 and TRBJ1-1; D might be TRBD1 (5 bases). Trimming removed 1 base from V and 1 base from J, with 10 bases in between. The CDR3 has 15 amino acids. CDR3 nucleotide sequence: TGTGCCAGCAGTTTAGTTCCTGGGGGGAACACTGAAGCTTTCTTT. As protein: CASSLVPGGNTEAFF.

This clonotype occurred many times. The CDR3 reads CASSGRGPPGETQYF. The CDR3 region has the DNA TGTGCCAGCAGCGGACGGGGCCCCCCAGGAGAGACCCAGTACTTC. The chain combines TRBV7-9 with TRBJ2-5, with D perhaps assigned TRBD1 or TRBD2 (5 bases each). The CDR3 spans 15 residues. CDR1 is SEHNR, CDR2 FQNEAQ, per germline (reference sequence). Trimming took 5 bases from V and 4 from J, leaving 17 bases between them.

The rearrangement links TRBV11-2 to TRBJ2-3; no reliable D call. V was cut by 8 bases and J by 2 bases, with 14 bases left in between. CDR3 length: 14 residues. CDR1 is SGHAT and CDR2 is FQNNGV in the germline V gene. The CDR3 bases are TGTGCCAGCGTGGAAGACGGCGCCACAGATACGCAGTATTTT. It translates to CASVEDGATDTQYF. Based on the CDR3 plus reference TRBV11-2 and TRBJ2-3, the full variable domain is EAGVAQSPRYKIIEKRQSVAFWCNPISGHATLYWYQQILGQGPKLLIQFQNNGVVDDSQLPKDRFSAERLKGVDSTLKIQPAKLEDSAVYLCASVEDGATDTQYFGPGTRLTVL.